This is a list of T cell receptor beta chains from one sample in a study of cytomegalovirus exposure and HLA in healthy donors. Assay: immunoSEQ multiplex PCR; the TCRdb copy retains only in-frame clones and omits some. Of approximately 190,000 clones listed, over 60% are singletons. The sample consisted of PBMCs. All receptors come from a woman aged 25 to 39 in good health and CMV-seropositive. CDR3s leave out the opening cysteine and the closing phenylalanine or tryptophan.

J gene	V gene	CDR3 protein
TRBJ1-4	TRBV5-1	ASSSNRGNEKLF
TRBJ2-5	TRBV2	ASSGDRGGETQY
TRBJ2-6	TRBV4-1	ASSRPLSGADVLT
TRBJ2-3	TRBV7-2	ASSIGGLTDTQY
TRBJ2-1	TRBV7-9	ASSLGTSGTLGEQF
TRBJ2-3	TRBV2	ASSFQTGITDTQY
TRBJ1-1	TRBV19	ASSIGVAEAF
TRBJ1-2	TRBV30	AWSGGQNYGYT
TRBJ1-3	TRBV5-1	ASSLELQGFGNTIY
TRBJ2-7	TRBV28	ASSKDRYEQY
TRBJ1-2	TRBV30	AWSASSPGYT
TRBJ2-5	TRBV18	ASSPPTERETQY
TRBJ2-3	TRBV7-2	ASSQPGQGTDTQY
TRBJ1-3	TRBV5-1	ASSPGTASGNTIY
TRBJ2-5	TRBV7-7	ASTLRIGGETQY
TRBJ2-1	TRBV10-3	AISESERGEQF
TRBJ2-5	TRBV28	ASSFLGSGFGEETQY
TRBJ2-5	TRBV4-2	ASSQLTGGGVAETQY